This TCR beta chain was captured by sequencing in a study of blood T cell repertoires in COVID-19. As for the study in general: There were acute and convalescent COVID-19 samples, and they came from the United States, Italy and Spain. The analysed material was cDNA or gDNA that came from T cells, B-cell-depleted T cells, or PBMCs.

The junction had 4 bases not matched to a gene; V was cut back by 5 bases and J by 1 base. CDR1 and CDR2 from the germline V gene are MNHEY and SVGEGT. The CDR3 sequence is 15 residues long. This clone appeared a few times. Per the original methods: Amplification of reference gene primers was used by the study to estimate nucleated cell counts. Produced via immunoSEQ multiplex PCR; TCRdb's table is partial and in-frame only. The DNA was the basis for D and trimming; V, J and clone size are from that table. The table includes 100,000 or so clones, about four fifths detected once. The V gene is TRBV6-2 or TRBV6-3, the J gene TRBJ1-5, with TRBD1 identical over 8 bases. Sequencing used peripheral blood. This sequence originates from a woman in her 70s with acute or convalescent COVID-19. As DNA, the CDR3 is TGTGCCAGCAGTCTCCAGGGGGCGAGCAATCAGCCCCAGCATTTT. It yields the protein CASSLQGASNQPQHF.